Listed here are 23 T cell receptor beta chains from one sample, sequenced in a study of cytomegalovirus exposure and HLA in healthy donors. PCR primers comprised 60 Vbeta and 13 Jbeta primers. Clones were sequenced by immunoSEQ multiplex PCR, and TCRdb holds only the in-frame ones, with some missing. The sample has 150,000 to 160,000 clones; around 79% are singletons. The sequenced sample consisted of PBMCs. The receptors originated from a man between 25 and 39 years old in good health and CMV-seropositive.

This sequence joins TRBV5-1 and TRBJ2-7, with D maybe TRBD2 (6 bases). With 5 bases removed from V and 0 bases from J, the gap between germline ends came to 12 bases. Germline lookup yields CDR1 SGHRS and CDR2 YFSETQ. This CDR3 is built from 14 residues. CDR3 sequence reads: CASRITTSSYEQYF. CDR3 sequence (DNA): TGCGCCAGCAGAATTACGACTAGCTCCTACGAGCAGTACTTC.

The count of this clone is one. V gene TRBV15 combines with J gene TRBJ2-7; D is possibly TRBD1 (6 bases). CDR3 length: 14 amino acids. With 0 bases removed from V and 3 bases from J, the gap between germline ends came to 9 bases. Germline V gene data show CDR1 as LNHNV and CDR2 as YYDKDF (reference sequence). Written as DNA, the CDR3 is TGTGCCACCAGCAGAGAGGGACAAGTCTACGAGCAGTACTTC. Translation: CATSREGQVYEQYF.

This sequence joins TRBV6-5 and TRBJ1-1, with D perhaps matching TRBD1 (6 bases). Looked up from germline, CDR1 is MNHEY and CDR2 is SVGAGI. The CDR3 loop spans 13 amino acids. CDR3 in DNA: TGTGCAACCGGGACACAGTTTAACACTGAAGCTTTCTTT. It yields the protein CATGTQFNTEAFF.

CDR3 residues: CASYRTGDGQPQHF. DNA for the CDR3: TGTGCCAGCTATAGGACAGGGGATGGCCAGCCCCAGCATTTT. J is TRBJ1-5 and V is TRBV28; 9 bases map to TRBD1. The trim removed 8 bases at V and 7 bases at J, leaving 9 bases unmatched. Per germline, CDR1 MDHEN and CDR2 SYDVKM. The CDR3 is made up of 14 amino acids.

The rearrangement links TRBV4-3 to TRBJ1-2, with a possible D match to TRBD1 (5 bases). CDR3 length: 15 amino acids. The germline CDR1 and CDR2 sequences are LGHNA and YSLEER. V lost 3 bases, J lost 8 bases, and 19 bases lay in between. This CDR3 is CASSQGRGTLAGYTF. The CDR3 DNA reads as TGCGCCAGCAGCCAGGGGAGGGGTACGCTCGCGGGCTACACCTTC.

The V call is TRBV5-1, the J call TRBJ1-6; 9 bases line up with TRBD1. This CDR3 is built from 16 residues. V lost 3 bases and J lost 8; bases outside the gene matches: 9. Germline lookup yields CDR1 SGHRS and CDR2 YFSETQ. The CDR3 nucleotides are TGCGCCAGCAGCTCACTCCTCCGGGACAGGGATTCACCCCTCCACTTT. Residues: CASSSLLRDRDSPLHF. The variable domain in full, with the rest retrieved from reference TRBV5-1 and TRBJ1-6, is KAGVTQTPRYLIKTRGQQVTLSCSPISGHRSVSWYQQTPGQGLQFLFEYFSETQRNKGNFPGRFSGRQFSNSRSEMNVSTLELGDSALYLCASSSLLRDRDSPLHFGNGTRLTVT.

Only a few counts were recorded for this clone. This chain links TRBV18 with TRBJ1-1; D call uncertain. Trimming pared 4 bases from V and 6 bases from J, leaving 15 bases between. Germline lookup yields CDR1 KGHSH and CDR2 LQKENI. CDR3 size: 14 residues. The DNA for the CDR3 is TGTGCCAGCTCACAGACGACCCCCGAGGCTGAAGCTTTCTTT. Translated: CASSQTTPEAEAFF. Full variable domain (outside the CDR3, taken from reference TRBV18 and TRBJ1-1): NAGVMQNPRHLVRRRGQEARLRCSPMKGHSHVYWYRQLPEEGLKFMVYLQKENIIDESGMPKERFSAEFPKEGPSILRIQQVVRGDSAAYFCASSQTTPEAEAFFGQGTRLTVV.

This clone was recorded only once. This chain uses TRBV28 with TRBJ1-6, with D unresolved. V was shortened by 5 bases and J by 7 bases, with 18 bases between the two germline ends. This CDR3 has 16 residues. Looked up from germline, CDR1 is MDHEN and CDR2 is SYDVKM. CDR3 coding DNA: TGTGCCAGCAGTCTCCTCCGGCCCGGAGGAAATTCACCCCTCCACTTT. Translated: CASSLLRPGGNSPLHF.

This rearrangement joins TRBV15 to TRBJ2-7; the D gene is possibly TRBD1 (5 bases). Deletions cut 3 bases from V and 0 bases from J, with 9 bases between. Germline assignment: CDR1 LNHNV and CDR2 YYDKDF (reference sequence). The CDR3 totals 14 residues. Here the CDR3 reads CATSRQGSSYEQYF. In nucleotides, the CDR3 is TGTGCCACCAGCAGGCAGGGAAGCTCCTACGAGCAGTACTTC.

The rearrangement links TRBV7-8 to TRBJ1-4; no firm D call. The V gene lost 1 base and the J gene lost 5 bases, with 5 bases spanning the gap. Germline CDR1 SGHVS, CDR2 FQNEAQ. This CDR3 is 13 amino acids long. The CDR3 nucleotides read TGTGCCAGCAGCTTAGGGCCCAATGAAAAACTGTTTTTT. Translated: CASSLGPNEKLFF.

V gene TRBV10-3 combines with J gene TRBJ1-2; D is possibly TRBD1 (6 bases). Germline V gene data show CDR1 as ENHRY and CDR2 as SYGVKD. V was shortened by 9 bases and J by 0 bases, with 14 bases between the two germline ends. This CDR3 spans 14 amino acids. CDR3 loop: CAIKSRDTNYGYTF. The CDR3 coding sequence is TGTGCCATAAAGAGCCGGGACACTAACTATGGCTACACCTTC.

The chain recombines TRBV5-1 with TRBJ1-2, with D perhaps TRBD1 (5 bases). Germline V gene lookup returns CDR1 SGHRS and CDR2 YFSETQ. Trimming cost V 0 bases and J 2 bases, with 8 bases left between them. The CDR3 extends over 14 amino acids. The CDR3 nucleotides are TGCGCCAGCAGCTTGGGGCAGGGCAACTATGGCTACACCTTC. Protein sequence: CASSLGQGNYGYTF.

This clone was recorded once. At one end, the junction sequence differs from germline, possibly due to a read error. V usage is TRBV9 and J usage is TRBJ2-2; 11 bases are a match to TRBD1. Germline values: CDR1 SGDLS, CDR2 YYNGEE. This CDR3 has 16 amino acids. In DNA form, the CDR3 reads TGTGCCAGCAGCGTCGGGGACAGGGGGAACGCCGGGGAGCTGTTTTTT. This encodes CASSVGDRGNAGELFF.

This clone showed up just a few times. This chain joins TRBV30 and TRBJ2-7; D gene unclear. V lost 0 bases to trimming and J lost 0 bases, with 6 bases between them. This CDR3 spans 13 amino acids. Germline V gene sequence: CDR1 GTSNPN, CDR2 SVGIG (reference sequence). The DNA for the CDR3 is TGTGCCTGGAGTGTCGGTAACTCCTACGAGCAGTACTTC. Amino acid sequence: CAWSVGNSYEQYF.

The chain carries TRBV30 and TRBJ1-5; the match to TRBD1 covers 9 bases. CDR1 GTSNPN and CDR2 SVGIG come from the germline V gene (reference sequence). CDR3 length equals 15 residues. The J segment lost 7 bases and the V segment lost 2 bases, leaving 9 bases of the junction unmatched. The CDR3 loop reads CAWSSPGTGIQPQHF. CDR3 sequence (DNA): TGTGCCTGGAGTTCCCCCGGGACAGGGATCCAGCCCCAGCATTTT.

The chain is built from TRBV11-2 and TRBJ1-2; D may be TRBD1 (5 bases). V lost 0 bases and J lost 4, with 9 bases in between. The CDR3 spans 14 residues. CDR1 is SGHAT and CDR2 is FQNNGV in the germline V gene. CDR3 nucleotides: TGTGCCAGCAGCTTAGATCAGGGCTTCTATGGCTACACCTTC. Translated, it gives CASSLDQGFYGYTF.

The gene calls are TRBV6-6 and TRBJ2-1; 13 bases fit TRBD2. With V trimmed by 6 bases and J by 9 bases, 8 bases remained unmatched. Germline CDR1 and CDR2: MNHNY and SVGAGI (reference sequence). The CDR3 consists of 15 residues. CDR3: CASSSGLAGIGEQFF. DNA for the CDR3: TGTGCCAGCAGCTCGGGACTAGCGGGGATCGGTGAGCAGTTCTTC.

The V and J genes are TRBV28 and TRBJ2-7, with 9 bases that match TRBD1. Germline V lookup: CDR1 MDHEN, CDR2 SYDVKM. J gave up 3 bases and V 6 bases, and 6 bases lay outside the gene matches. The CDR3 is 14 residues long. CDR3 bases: TGTGCCAGCAGGCCCGGGACAGGGTACTACGAGCAGTACTTC. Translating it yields CASRPGTGYYEQYF. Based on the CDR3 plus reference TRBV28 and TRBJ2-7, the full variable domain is DVKVTQSSRYLVKRTGEKVFLECVQDMDHENMFWYRQDPGLGLRLIYFSYDVKMKEKGDIPEGYSVSREKKERFSLILESASTNQTSMYLCASRPGTGYYEQYFGPGTRLTVT.

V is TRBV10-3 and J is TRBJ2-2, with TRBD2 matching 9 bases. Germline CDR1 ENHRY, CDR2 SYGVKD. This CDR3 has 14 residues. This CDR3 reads CSTRVGGRDGELFF. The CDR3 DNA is TGTTCGACAAGAGTAGGCGGGAGGGACGGGGAGCTGTTTTTT.

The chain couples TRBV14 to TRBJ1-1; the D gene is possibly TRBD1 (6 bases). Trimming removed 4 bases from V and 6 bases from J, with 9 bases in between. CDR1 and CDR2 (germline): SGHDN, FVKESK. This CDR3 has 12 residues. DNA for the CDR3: TGTGCCAGCAGCCTAGGGACACCTGAAGCTTTCTTT. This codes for CASSLGTPEAFF.

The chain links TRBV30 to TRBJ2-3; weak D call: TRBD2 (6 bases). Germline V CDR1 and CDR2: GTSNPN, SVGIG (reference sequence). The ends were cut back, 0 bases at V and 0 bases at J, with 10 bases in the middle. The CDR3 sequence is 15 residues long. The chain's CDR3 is CAWSVGGMSTDTQYF. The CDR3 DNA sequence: TGTGCCTGGAGTGTCGGCGGGATGAGCACAGATACGCAGTATTTT.

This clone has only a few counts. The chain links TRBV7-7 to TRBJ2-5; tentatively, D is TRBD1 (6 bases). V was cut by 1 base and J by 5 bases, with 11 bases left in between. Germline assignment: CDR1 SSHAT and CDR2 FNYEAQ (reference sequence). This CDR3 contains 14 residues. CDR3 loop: CASSLGGLGETQYF. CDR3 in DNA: TGTGCCAGCAGCTTAGGGGGGCTGGGGGAGACCCAGTACTTC.

The CDR3 DNA sequence: TGTGCCAGTAGTGGACAATCCAACACTGAAGCTTTCTTT. Protein: CASSGQSNTEAFF. The gene calls are TRBV19 and TRBJ1-1; a possible D gene is TRBD1 (5 bases). With 5 bases removed from V and 2 bases from J, the gap between germline ends came to 9 bases. The CDR3 totals 13 residues. CDR1 LNHDA and CDR2 SQIVND come from the germline V gene (reference sequence).